This is a list of T cell receptor beta chains from one sample in a study of CD8+ T cells in alopecia areata. Produced via immunoSEQ multiplex PCR; TCRdb's table is partial and in-frame only. Among approximately 200,000 clones listed, 45% to 65% were seen once. Sequencing was performed on CD4+ T cells sorted from blood, taken at week 4, from a patient treated with tofacitinib. All receptors derive from a human donor with alopecia areata. The CDR3 runs from the conserved cysteine through the conserved F or W. A D gene is named only where the DNA matches it firmly. Some rows have no size entry. The others give once, few or many, or a class for an expanded clone.

V: TRBV30
D: TRBD1
J: TRBJ2-1
length: 17
size: -
CDR3: CAWRGQVGHFAYNEQFF
DNA: TGTGCCTGGAGAGGACAGGTTGGTCATTTTGCGTACAATGAGCAGTTCTTC

V: TRBV13
D: -
J: TRBJ1-2
length: 11
size: -
CDR3: CASNGQNGYTF
DNA: TGTGCCAGCAACGGGCAAAATGGCTACACCTTC

V: TRBV11-2
D: -
J: TRBJ2-5
length: 13
size: -
CDR3: CASSRREKETQYF
DNA: TGTGCCAGCAGCAGGCGAGAAAAAGAGACCCAGTACTTC

V: TRBV7-6
D: TRBD1
J: TRBJ2-7
length: 15
size: -
CDR3: CASSLDRGTGYEQYF
DNA: TGTGCCAGCAGCCTCGATCGTGGGACAGGGTACGAGCAGTACTTC

V: TRBV11-2
D: -
J: TRBJ1-1
length: 15
size: few
CDR3: CASRFPGLRNTEAFF
DNA: TGTGCCAGCAGATTTCCGGGACTGCGGAACACTGAAGCTTTCTTT

V: TRBV29-1
D: -
J: TRBJ1-1
length: 11
size: few
CDR3: CSLRGEAEAFF
DNA: TGCAGCCTGAGAGGGGAAGCAGAAGCTTTCTTT

V: TRBV25-1
D: -
J: TRBJ2-3
length: 14
size: -
CDR3: CASSRIKNTDTQYF
DNA: TGTGCCAGCAGTAGGATCAAAAACACAGATACGCAGTATTTT

V: TRBV19
D: TRBD1
J: TRBJ1-2
length: 13
size: -
CDR3: CASSPGQNYGYTF
DNA: TGTGCCAGTAGTCCGGGACAGAACTATGGCTACACCTTC

V: TRBV6-5
D: -
J: TRBJ1-4
length: 12
size: -
CDR3: CASSSLDGKLFF
DNA: TGTGCCAGCAGTTCCCTCGACGGGAAACTGTTTTTT

V: TRBV27
D: TRBD2
J: TRBJ2-1
length: 16
size: -
CDR3: CASSLWTSGRYNEQFF
DNA: TGTGCCAGCAGTTTATGGACTAGCGGGCGATACAATGAGCAGTTCTTC

V: TRBV2
D: -
J: TRBJ1-6
length: 13
size: -
CDR3: CAGRQEINSPLHF
DNA: TGTGCCGGGCGACAGGAGATTAATTCACCCCTCCACTTT

V: TRBV6-5
D: -
J: TRBJ1-1
length: 13
size: few
CDR3: CASSYSGVTEAFF
DNA: TGTGCCAGCAGTTACTCGGGAGTCACTGAAGCTTTCTTT

V: TRBV6-6
D: TRBD1
J: TRBJ2-7
length: 14
size: -
CDR3: CATSGTGGFYEQYF
DNA: TGTGCCACTTCCGGGACAGGGGGATTCTACGAGCAGTACTTC

V: TRBV10-3
D: -
J: TRBJ2-5
length: 15
size: -
CDR3: CAISESREVGETQYF
DNA: TGTGCCATCAGTGAGTCGAGGGAAGTAGGGGAGACCCAGTACTTC

V: TRBV29-1
D: -
J: TRBJ2-1
length: 13
size: -
CDR3: CSVEVKGRVEQFF
DNA: TGCAGCGTTGAAGTCAAAGGCAGGGTTGAGCAGTTCTTC

V: TRBV30
D: -
J: TRBJ2-5
length: 14
size: -
CDR3: CAWSGVSVQETQYF
DNA: TGTGCCTGGAGTGGCGTTAGCGTCCAAGAGACCCAGTACTTC

V: TRBV7-2
D: TRBD2
J: TRBJ2-3
length: 17
size: few
CDR3: CASSIFGTSGVADTQYF
DNA: TGTGCCAGCAGCATATTCGGGACTAGCGGGGTTGCAGATACGCAGTATTTT

V: TRBV5-1
D: -
J: TRBJ1-6
length: 13
size: -
CDR3: CASSLGLGSPLHF
DNA: TGCGCCAGCAGCTTGGGATTGGGTTCACCCCTCCACTTT

V: TRBV28
D: TRBD1
J: TRBJ2-7
length: 12
size: -
CDR3: CASSLLGDREYF
DNA: TGTGCCAGCAGTTTGTTGGGGGACAGGGAGTACTTC

V: TRBV29-1
D: TRBD1
J: TRBJ1-2
length: 13
size: -
CDR3: CSVVQGANYGYTF
DNA: TGCAGCGTTGTCCAGGGGGCTAACTATGGCTACACCTTC

V: TRBV6-6
D: -
J: TRBJ2-7
length: 13
size: -
CDR3: CASSYEVAYEQYF
DNA: TGTGCCAGCAGTTACGAAGTGGCCTACGAGCAGTACTTC

V: TRBV7-9
D: -
J: TRBJ2-2
length: 12
size: -
CDR3: CASSFALGELFF
DNA: TGTGCCAGCAGCTTCGCCCTTGGGGAGCTGTTTTTT

V: TRBV4-1
D: -
J: TRBJ2-7
length: 16
size: -
CDR3: CASSQDQGQGFYEQYF
DNA: TGCGCCAGCAGCCAAGATCAGGGCCAGGGGTTCTACGAGCAGTACTTC

V: TRBV6-5
D: TRBD1
J: TRBJ1-2
length: 14
size: -
CDR3: CASRRGTASYGYTF
DNA: TGTGCCAGCAGGAGAGGGACAGCCTCCTATGGCTACACCTTC

V: TRBV4-2
D: -
J: TRBJ2-7
length: 16
size: -
CDR3: CASSQDSGDNLYEQYF
DNA: TGTGCCAGCAGCCAAGATTCGGGGGATAACCTCTACGAGCAGTACTTC

V: TRBV27
D: TRBD1
J: TRBJ1-6
length: 14
size: -
CDR3: CASSLTGGGSPLHF
DNA: TGTGCCAGCAGCCTAACAGGGGGCGGTTCACCCCTCCACTTT

V: TRBV7-2
D: -
J: TRBJ2-1
length: 15
size: -
CDR3: CASSLGATPYNEQFF
DNA: TGTGCCAGCAGCTTGGGAGCCACCCCCTACAATGAGCAGTTCTTC

V: TRBV5-6
D: -
J: TRBJ2-3
length: 15
size: few
CDR3: CASSPLAPEVDTQYF
DNA: TGTGCCAGCAGCCCTCTAGCACCCGAGGTGGATACGCAGTATTTT

V: TRBV30
D: -
J: TRBJ1-4
length: 14
size: -
CDR3: CAWGAPATNEKLFF
DNA: TGTGCCTGGGGGGCGCCAGCAACTAATGAAAAACTGTTTTTT

V: TRBV15
D: -
J: TRBJ2-5
length: 15
size: -
CDR3: CATSRDSASKETQYF
DNA: TGTGCCACCAGCAGAGATTCGGCTAGCAAAGAGACCCAGTACTTC

V: TRBV19
D: TRBD1
J: TRBJ2-1
length: 15
size: -
CDR3: CASRDRGISNNEQFF
DNA: TGTGCCAGTAGGGACAGGGGGATTTCAAACAATGAGCAGTTCTTC

V: TRBV25-1
D: -
J: TRBJ1-1
length: 14
size: -
CDR3: CASSEYGRNTEAFF
DNA: TGTGCCAGCAGTGAATACGGACGGAACACTGAAGCTTTCTTT

V: TRBV7-9
D: -
J: TRBJ2-1
length: 14
size: -
CDR3: CASIKGGSYNEQFF
DNA: TGTGCCAGCATCAAAGGGGGGTCCTACAATGAGCAGTTCTTC

V: TRBV7-8
D: -
J: TRBJ2-5
length: 16
size: -
CDR3: CASNHPRQDLEGTQYF
DNA: TGTGCCAGCAACCACCCCCGACAGGACCTGGAGGGGACCCAGTACTTC

V: TRBV6-1
D: -
J: TRBJ2-7
length: 19
size: few
CDR3: CASSEAQPGHRAAGYEQYF
DNA: TGTGCCAGCAGTGAAGCCCAGCCGGGACATCGGGCCGCCGGATACGAGCAGTACTTC

V: TRBV23-1
D: TRBD1
J: TRBJ1-1
length: 17
size: -
CDR3: CASSQPDRGRRDTEAFF
DNA: TGCGCCAGCAGTCAACCGGACAGGGGGCGCAGGGACACTGAAGCTTTCTTT

V: TRBV18
D: -
J: TRBJ1-1
length: 13
size: few
CDR3: CASSPAGNTEAFF
DNA: TGTGCCAGCTCACCGGCGGGGAACACTGAAGCTTTCTTT

V: TRBV2
D: TRBD1
J: TRBJ1-2
length: 13
size: -
CDR3: CASSETGDYGYTF
DNA: TGTGCCAGCAGTGAGACAGGGGACTATGGCTACACCTTC

V: TRBV9
D: -
J: TRBJ2-1
length: 14
size: -
CDR3: CASSVVGYGNEQFF
DNA: TGTGCCAGCAGCGTAGTTGGCTATGGGAATGAGCAGTTCTTC

V: TRBV29-1
D: -
J: TRBJ2-1
length: 12
size: -
CDR3: CSVEEAFHEQFF
DNA: TGCAGCGTTGAGGAGGCGTTCCATGAGCAGTTCTTC

V: TRBV19
D: -
J: TRBJ1-5
length: 14
size: -
CDR3: CASSTSGLGQPQHF
DNA: TGTGCCAGTAGTACATCAGGGTTGGGTCAGCCCCAGCATTTT

V: TRBV7-9
D: -
J: TRBJ2-3
length: 14
size: -
CDR3: CASSQGLSTDTQYF
DNA: TGTGCCAGCAGCCAGGGACTTTCCACAGATACGCAGTATTTT

V: TRBV5-1
D: -
J: TRBJ1-6
length: 13
size: -
CDR3: CASSFGEGSPLHF
DNA: TGCGCCAGCAGCTTTGGGGAAGGGTCACCCCTCCACTTT

V: TRBV29-1
D: TRBD2
J: TRBJ2-7
length: 12
size: -
CDR3: CSVEDPGGEQYF
DNA: TGCAGCGTTGAAGATCCGGGGGGCGAGCAGTACTTC

V: TRBV29-1
D: -
J: TRBJ1-2
length: 15
size: few
CDR3: CSVEDLLGRGGGYTF
DNA: TGCAGCGTTGAAGATCTTCTTGGTAGGGGAGGAGGCTACACCTTC

V: TRBV4-1
D: -
J: TRBJ1-6
length: 14
size: -
CDR3: CASSLRGNSRALHF
DNA: TGCGCCAGCAGCCTCCGCGGGAATTCTCGGGCCCTCCACTTT

V: TRBV4-1
D: TRBD2
J: TRBJ2-5
length: 16
size: few
CDR3: CASSQDRGGGQETQYF
DNA: TGCGCCAGCAGCCAAGATCGTGGCGGGGGACAAGAGACCCAGTACTTC

V: TRBV30
D: -
J: TRBJ2-7
length: 11
size: once
CDR3: CALDSAYEQYF
DNA: TGTGCCTTGGACAGTGCCTACGAGCAGTACTTC

V: TRBV23-1
D: -
J: TRBJ1-2
length: 13
size: -
CDR3: CASSGKPWGGYTF
DNA: TGCGCCAGCAGTGGGAAACCCTGGGGCGGCTACACCTTC

V: TRBV30
D: -
J: TRBJ2-6
length: 16
size: -
CDR3: CAWSETRSSGANVLTF
DNA: TGTGCCTGGAGTGAGACAAGGAGCTCTGGGGCCAACGTCCTGACTTTC

V: TRBV11-1
D: -
J: TRBJ2-1
length: 12
size: few
CDR3: CASSLETAEQFF
DNA: TGTGCCAGCAGCTTAGAGACAGCGGAGCAGTTCTTC

V: TRBV4-2
D: -
J: TRBJ1-3
length: 17
size: few
CDR3: CASSRTRRGSSGNTIYF
DNA: TGTGCCAGCAGCCGGACAAGGCGGGGAAGCTCTGGAAACACCATATATTTT

V: TRBV5-1
D: TRBD1
J: TRBJ2-7
length: 15
size: -
CDR3: CASSLALGQGREQYF
DNA: TGCGCCAGCAGCTTGGCCTTAGGACAGGGACGCGAGCAGTACTTC